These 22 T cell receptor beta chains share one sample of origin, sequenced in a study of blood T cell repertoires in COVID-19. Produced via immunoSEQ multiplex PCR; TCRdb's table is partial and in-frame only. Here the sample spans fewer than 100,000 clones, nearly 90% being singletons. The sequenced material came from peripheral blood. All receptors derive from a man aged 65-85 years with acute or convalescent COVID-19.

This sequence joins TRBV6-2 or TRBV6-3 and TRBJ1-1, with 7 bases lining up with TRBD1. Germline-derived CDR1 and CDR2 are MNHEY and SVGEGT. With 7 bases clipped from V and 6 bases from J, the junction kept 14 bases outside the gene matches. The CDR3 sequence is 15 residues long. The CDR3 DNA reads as TGTGCCAGCACCCCCTTGCCACAGGGGCCGGCTGAAGCTTTCTTT. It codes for CASTPLPQGPAEAFF.

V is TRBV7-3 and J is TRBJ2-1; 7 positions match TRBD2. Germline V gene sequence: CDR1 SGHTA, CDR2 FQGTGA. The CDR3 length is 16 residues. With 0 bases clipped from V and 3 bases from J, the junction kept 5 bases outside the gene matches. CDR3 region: CASSLTPRGSYNEQFF. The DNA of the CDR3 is TGTGCCAGCAGCTTAACGCCGCGGGGGAGCTACAATGAGCAGTTCTTC.

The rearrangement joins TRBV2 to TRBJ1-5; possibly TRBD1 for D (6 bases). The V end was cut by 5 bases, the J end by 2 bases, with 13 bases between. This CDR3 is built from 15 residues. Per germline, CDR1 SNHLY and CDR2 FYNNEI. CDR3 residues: CASSYTRGGNQPQHF. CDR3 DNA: TGTGCCAGCAGTTATACCAGGGGCGGCAATCAGCCCCAGCATTTT.

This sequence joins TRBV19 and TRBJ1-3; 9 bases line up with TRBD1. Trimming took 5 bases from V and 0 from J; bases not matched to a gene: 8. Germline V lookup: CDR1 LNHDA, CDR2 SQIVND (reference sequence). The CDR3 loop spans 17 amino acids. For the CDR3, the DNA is TGTGCCAGTAGTCCACGGGGACAGGGTATCTCTGGAAACACCATATATTTT. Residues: CASSPRGQGISGNTIYF. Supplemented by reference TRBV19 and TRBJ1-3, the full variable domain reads DGGITQSPKYLFRKEGQNVTLSCEQNLNHDAMYWYRQDPGQGLRLIYYSQIVNDFQKGDIAEGYSVSREKKESFPLTVTSAQKNPTAFYLCASSPRGQGISGNTIYFGEGSWLTVV.

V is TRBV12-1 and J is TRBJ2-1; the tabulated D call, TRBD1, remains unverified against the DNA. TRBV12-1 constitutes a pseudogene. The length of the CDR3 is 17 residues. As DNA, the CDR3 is TGTGCCAGCAGCATGCCCGGGACACTTTTCTCCTACAATGAGCAGTTCTTC. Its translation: CASSMPGTLFSYNEQFF.

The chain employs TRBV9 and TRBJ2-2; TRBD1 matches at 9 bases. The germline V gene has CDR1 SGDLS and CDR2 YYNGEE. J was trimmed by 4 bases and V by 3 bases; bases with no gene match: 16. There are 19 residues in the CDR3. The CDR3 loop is CASSARSLRDRASTGELFF. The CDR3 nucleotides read TGTGCCAGCAGCGCCCGATCCCTCCGGGACAGGGCCTCCACCGGGGAGCTGTTTTTT.

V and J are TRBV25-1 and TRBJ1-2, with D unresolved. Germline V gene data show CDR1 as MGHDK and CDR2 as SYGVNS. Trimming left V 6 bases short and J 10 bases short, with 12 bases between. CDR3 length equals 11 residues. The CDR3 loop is CASRREGNYTF. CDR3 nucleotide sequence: TGTGCCAGCAGGAGGGAGGGAAACTACACCTTC.

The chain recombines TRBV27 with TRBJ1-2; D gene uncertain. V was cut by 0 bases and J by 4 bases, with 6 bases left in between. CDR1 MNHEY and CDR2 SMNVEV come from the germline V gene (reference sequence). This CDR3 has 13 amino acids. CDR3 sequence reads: CASSLSGSYGYTF. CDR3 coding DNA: TGTGCCAGCAGTTTATCTGGGAGCTATGGCTACACCTTC.

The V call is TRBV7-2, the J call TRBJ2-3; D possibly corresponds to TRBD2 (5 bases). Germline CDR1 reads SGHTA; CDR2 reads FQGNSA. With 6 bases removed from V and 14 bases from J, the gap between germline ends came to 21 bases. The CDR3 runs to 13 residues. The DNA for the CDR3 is TGTGCCAGCAGAAACCTAATGGGGAGTCCAAGGTATTTT. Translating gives CASRNLMGSPRYF.

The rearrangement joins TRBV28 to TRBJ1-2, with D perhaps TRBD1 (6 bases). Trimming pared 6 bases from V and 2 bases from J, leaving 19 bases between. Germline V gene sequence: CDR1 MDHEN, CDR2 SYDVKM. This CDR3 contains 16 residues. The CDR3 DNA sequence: TGTGCCAGCAGGATGCAGGGGCGATCGTGGAACTATGGCTACACCTTC. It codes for CASRMQGRSWNYGYTF.

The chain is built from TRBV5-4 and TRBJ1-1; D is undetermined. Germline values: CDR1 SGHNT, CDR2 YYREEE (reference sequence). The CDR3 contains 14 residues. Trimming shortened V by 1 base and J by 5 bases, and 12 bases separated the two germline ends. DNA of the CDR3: TGTGCCAGCAGCTTGATCGGCAGGAAGACTGAAGCTTTCTTT. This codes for CASSLIGRKTEAFF.

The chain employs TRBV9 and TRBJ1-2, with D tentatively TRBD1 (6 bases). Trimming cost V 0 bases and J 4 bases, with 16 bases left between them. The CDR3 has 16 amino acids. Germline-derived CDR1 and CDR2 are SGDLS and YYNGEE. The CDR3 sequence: CASSVVGTPTPYGYTF. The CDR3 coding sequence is TGTGCCAGCAGCGTAGTGGGGACACCTACTCCCTATGGCTACACCTTC.

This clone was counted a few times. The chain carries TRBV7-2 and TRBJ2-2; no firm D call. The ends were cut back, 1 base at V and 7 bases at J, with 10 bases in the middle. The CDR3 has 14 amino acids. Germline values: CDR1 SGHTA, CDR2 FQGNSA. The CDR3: CASSLVVTGGELFF. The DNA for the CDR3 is TGTGCCAGCAGCTTAGTAGTAACGGGCGGGGAGCTGTTTTTT.

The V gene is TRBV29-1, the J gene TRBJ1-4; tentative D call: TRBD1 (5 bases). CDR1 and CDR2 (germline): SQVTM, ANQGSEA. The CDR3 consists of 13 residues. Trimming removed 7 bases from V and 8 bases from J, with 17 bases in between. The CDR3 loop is CSASIGAREKLFF. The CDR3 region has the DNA TGCAGCGCTTCGATTGGGGCAAGGGAAAAACTGTTTTTT.

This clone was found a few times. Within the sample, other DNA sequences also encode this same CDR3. CDR3 in amino acids: CASSQSCPDRAGGYV. For the CDR3, the DNA is TGCGCCAGCAGTCAATCTTGCCCCGACAGGGCCGGGGGGTACGTC. The chain employs TRBV23-1 and TRBJ2-7; a possible D gene is TRBD1 (7 bases). TRBV23-1 qualifies as an ORF whose function is uncertain. V was cut by 0 bases and J by 12 bases, with 21 bases left in between. There are 15 residues in the CDR3.

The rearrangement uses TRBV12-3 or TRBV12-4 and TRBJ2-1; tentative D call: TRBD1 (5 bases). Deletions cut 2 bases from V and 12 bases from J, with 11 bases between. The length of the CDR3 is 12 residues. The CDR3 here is CASSLPDRGQFF. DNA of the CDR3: TGTGCCAGCAGTTTACCTGACAGAGGGCAGTTCTTC.

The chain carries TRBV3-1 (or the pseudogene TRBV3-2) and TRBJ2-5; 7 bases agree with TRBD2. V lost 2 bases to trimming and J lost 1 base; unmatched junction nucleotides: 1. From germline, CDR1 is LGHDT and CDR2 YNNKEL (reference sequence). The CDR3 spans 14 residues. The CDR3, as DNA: TGTGCCAGCAGCCAATCGGGGGGCCAAGAGACCCAGTACTTC. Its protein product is CASSQSGGQETQYF.

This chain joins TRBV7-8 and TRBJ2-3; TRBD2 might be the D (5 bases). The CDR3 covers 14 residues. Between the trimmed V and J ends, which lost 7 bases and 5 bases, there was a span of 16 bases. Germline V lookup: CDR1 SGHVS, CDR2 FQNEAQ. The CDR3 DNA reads TGTGCCAGCACCGAAACTAGGTTTCAAGATACGCAGTATTTT. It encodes CASTETRFQDTQYF. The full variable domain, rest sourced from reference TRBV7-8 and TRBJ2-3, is GAGVSQSPRYKVAKRGQDVALRCDPISGHVSLFWYQQALGQGPEFLTYFQNEAQLDKSGLPSDRFFAERPEGSVSTLKIQRTQQEDSAVYLCASTETRFQDTQYFGPGTRLTVL.

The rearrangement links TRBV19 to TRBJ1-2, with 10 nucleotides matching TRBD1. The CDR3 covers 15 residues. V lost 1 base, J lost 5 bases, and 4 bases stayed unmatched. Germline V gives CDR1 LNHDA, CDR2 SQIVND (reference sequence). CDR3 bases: TGTGCCAGTAGTATAGTCCGGGACAGGGGATATGGCTACACCTTC. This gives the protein CASSIVRDRGYGYTF.

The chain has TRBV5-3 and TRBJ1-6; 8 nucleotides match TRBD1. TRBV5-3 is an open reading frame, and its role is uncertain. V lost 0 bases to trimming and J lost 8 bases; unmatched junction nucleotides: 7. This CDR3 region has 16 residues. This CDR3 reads CARSLDFDRGYSPLHF. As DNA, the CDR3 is TGTGCCAGAAGCTTGGACTTTGACAGGGGATATTCACCCCTCCACTTT.

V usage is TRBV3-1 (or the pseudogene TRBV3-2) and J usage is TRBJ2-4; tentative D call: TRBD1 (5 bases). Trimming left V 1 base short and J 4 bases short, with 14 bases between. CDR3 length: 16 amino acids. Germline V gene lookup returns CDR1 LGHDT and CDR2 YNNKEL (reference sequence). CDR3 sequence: CASSQGRQGTKNIQYF. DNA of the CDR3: TGTGCCAGCAGCCAAGGAAGGCAGGGAACGAAAAACATTCAGTACTTC.

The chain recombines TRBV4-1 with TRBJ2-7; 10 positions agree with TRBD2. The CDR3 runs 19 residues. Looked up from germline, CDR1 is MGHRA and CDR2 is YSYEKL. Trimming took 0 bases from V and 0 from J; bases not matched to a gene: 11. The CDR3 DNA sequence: TGCGCCAGCAGCCAAGAGCGGGCGGGTAGCGGGGGGCTCTCCTACGAGCAGTACTTC. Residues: CASSQERAGSGGLSYEQYF.